A selection of T cell receptor beta chains follows, all from one sample in a study of blood T cell repertoires in COVID-19. Method: immunoSEQ multiplex PCR; TCRdb's copy keeps in-frame clones and lacks some. The sample gives approximately 170,000 clones, 65% to 90% of which show up once; more than 7.5% is in the top ten. Input material: peripheral blood. The receptors stem from a man in his fifties or sixties with active or convalescent COVID-19. Both conserved end residues are part of each CDR3. A D gene is named only where the DNA matches it firmly. A row's size may be missing; if present it is once, few, many or a size class.

d_call: TRBD1; clone_size: -; j_call: TRBJ2-2; cdr3_length: 14; v_call: TRBV6-6; cdr3_aa: CASRRDSNTGELFF; cdr3_nt: TGTGCCAGCAGAAGGGACAGTAACACCGGGGAGCTGTTTTTT
d_call: TRBD1; clone_size: -; j_call: TRBJ1-4; cdr3_length: 14; v_call: TRBV7-9; cdr3_aa: CASSQGTGDEKLFF; cdr3_nt: TGTGCCAGCAGCCAAGGGACAGGGGATGAAAAACTGTTTTTT
d_call: -; clone_size: once; j_call: TRBJ1-4; cdr3_length: 16; v_call: TRBV24-1; cdr3_aa: CATSETQGRGFEKLFF; cdr3_nt: TGTGCCACCAGTGAGACCCAGGGGAGGGGATTTGAAAAACTGTTTTTT
d_call: TRBD1; clone_size: -; j_call: TRBJ1-5; cdr3_length: 12; v_call: TRBV27; cdr3_aa: CASKTGNQPQHF; cdr3_nt: TGTGCCAGCAAGACAGGGAATCAGCCCCAGCATTTT
d_call: TRBD1; clone_size: -; j_call: TRBJ2-7; cdr3_length: 14; v_call: TRBV19; cdr3_aa: CASSLGQGSYEQYF; cdr3_nt: TGTGCCAGTAGTCTTGGACAGGGATCCTACGAGCAGTACTTC
d_call: -; clone_size: -; j_call: TRBJ1-3; cdr3_length: 15; v_call: TRBV11-2; cdr3_aa: CASSLDGDYGNTIYF; cdr3_nt: TGTGCCAGCAGCTTAGATGGGGACTATGGAAACACCATATATTTT
d_call: -; clone_size: -; j_call: TRBJ2-7; cdr3_length: 16; v_call: TRBV7-2; cdr3_aa: CASRGGVSGKNYEQYF; cdr3_nt: TGTGCCAGCAGGGGAGGAGTTAGCGGAAAGAACTACGAGCAGTACTTC
d_call: -; clone_size: -; j_call: TRBJ2-2; cdr3_length: 13; v_call: TRBV19; cdr3_aa: CASLDRNTGELFF; cdr3_nt: TGTGCCAGTTTGGACAGGAACACCGGGGAGCTGTTTTTT
d_call: -; clone_size: once; j_call: TRBJ1-2; cdr3_length: 11; v_call: TRBV20-1; cdr3_aa: CSARGALGYTF; cdr3_nt: TGCAGTGCTAGAGGGGCGCTGGGCTACACCTTC
d_call: TRBD1; clone_size: few; j_call: TRBJ2-5; cdr3_length: 12; v_call: TRBV29-1; cdr3_aa: CSGDRGVETQYF; cdr3_nt: TGCAGCGGAGACAGGGGTGTAGAGACCCAGTACTTC
d_call: TRBD1; clone_size: -; j_call: TRBJ2-2; cdr3_length: 16; v_call: TRBV19; cdr3_aa: CASSLRDRVISGELFF; cdr3_nt: TGTGCCAGTAGCCTCCGGGACAGGGTGATTTCCGGGGAGCTGTTTTTT